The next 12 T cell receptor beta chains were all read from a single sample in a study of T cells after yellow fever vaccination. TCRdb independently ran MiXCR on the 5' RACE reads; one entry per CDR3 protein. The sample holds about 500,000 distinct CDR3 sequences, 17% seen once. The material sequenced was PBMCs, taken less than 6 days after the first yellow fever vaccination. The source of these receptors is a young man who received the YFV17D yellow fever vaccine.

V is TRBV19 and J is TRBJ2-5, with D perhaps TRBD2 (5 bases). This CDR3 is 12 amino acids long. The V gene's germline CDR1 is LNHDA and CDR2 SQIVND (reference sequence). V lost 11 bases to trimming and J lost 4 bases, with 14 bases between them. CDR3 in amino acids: CASEGVGETQYF. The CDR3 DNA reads TGTGCCTCAGAGGGAGTAGGAGAGACCCAGTACTTC.

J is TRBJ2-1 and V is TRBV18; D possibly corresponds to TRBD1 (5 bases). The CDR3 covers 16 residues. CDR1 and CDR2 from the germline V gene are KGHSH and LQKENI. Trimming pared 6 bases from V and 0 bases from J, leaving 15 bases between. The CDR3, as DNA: TGTGCCAGCTCTCGACCCGGACAAGGCTCCTACAATGAGCAGTTCTTC. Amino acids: CASSRPGQGSYNEQFF. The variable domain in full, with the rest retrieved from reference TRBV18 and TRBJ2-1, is NAGVMQNPRHLVRRRGQEARLRCSPMKGHSHVYWYRQLPEEGLKFMVYLQKENIIDESGMPKERFSAEFPKEGPSILRIQQVVRGDSAAYFCASSRPGQGSYNEQFFGPGTRLTVL.

The CDR3 nucleotides read TGTGCCAGTGCCGGGCGCGGCACTGAAGCTTTCTTT. Encoded protein: CASAGRGTEAFF. The J gene is TRBJ1-1, the V gene TRBV28; D call uncertain. Germline V gene data show CDR1 as MDHEN and CDR2 as SYDVKM. The V gene lost 9 bases and the J gene lost 4 bases, with 12 bases spanning the gap. CDR3 length equals 12 residues.

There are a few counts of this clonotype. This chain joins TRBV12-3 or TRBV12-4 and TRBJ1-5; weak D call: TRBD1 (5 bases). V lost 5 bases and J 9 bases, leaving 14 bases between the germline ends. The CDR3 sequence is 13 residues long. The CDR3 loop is CASSTPGSGPQHF. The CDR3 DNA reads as TGTGCCAGCAGTACACCAGGGTCCGGGCCCCAGCATTTT.

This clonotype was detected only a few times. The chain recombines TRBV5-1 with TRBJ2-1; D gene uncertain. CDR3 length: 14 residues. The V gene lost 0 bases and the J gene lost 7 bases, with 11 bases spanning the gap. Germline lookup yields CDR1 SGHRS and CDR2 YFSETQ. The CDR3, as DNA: TGCGCCAGCAGCTTGGCCGATGGTTTTAATGAGCAGTTCTTC. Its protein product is CASSLADGFNEQFF.

CDR3 residues: CASSLGRDSTYEQYF. The CDR3 DNA is TGTGCCAGCAGCTTAGGCCGGGACTCGACCTACGAGCAGTACTTC. The chain combines TRBV7-6 with TRBJ2-7, with D perhaps TRBD2 (6 bases). V lost 1 base to trimming and J lost 2 bases, with 12 bases between them. The CDR3 is 15 residues long. Germline assignment: CDR1 SGHVS and CDR2 FNYEAQ.

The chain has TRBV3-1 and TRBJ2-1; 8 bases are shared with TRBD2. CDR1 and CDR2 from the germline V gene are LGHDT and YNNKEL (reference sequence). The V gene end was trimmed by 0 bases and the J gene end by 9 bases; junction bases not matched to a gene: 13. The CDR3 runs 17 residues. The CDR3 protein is CASSQESGTRRSGEQFF. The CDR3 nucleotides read TGTGCCAGCAGCCAAGAATCAGGGACTAGGAGGAGCGGTGAGCAGTTCTTC.

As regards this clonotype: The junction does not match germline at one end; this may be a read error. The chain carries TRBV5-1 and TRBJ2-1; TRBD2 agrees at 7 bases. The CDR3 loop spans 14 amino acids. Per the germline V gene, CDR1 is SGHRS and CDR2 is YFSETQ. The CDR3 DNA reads TGCGCCAGCAGTGTTCAAGCGGGGAACGATGAGCTGTTCTTC. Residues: CASSVQAGNDELFF.

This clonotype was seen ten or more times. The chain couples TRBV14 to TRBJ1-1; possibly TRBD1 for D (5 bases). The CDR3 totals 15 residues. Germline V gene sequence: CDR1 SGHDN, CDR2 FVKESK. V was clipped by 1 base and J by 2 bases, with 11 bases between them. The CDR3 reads CASSQGGALNTEAFF. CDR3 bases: TGTGCCAGCAGCCAAGGGGGCGCCTTAAACACTGAAGCTTTCTTT.

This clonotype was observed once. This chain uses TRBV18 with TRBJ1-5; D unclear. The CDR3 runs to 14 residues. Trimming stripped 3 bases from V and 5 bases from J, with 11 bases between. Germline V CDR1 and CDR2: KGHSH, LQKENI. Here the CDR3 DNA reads TGTGCCAGCTCACCCGGAAACTGGGATCAGCCCCAGCATTTT. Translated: CASSPGNWDQPQHF.

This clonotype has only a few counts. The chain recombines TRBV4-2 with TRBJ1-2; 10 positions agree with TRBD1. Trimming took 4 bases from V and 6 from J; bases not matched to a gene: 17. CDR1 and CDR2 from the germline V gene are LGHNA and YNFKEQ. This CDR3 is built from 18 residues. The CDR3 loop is CASSRETLGTGDRHGYTF. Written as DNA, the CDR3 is TGTGCCAGCAGCCGAGAGACCCTGGGGACAGGGGATCGGCATGGCTACACCTTC.

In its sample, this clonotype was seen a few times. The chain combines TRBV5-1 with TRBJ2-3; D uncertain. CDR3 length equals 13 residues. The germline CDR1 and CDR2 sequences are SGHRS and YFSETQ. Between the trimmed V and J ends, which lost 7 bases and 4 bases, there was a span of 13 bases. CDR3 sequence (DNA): TGCGCCAGCGCGAACCCTGGGGCAGATACGCAGTATTTT. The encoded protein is CASANPGADTQYF.